One T cell receptor (beta chain) is described in this entry. This entry comes from a study of blood T cell repertoires in COVID-19. As for the study in general: Samples representing acute and convalescent COVID-19 were sourced from the United States, Italy and Spain.

In the original workflow: Reference gene primer amplification gave estimated nucleated cell counts. Sequencing was performed with immunoSEQ multiplex PCR; in TCRdb, only in-frame clones are kept and a portion is missing. D and trimming come from the DNA, and the V and J calls and clone size come from that table. Counted here are 310,000 or so clones, 90% occurring once; the ten biggest clones make up around 1.7%. Those enrolled, adults aged roughly 18 to 89 years, came from some 23 US areas. In assigning cohorts, the study relied on participant-reported clinical history. Specimen: PBMCs or T cells enriched from blood (not recorded which). The receptor comes from a young woman with acute COVID-19.

The CDR3 is CAISAMGASMGAFF. The CDR3 bases are TGTGCCATCAGTGCCATGGGGGCGTCTATGGGAGCTTTCTTT. V gene TRBV10-3 combines with J gene TRBJ1-1, with a possible D match to TRBD1 (6 bases). Germline V gene data show CDR1 as ENHRY and CDR2 as SYGVKD. V gave up 4 bases and J gave up 10 bases, with 19 bases separating them. The CDR3 sequence is 14 residues long.